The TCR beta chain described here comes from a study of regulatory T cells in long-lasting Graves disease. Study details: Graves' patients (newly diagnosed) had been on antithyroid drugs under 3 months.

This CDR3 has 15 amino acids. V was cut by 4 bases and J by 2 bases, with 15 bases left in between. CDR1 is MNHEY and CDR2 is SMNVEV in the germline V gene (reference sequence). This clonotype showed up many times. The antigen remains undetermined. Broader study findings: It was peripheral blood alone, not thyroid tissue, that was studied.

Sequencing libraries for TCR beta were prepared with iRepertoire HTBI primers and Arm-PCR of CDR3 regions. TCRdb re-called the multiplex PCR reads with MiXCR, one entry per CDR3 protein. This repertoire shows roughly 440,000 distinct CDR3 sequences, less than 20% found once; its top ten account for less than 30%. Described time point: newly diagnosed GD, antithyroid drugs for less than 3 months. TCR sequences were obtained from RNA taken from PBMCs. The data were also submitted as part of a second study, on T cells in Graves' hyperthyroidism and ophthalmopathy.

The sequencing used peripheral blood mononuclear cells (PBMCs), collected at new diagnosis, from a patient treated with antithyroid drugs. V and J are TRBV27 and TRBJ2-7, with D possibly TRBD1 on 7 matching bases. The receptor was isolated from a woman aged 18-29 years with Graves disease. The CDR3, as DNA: TGTGCCAGCAGTTCCCAGGGGGGATTACCCTACGAGCAGTACTTC. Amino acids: CASSSQGGLPYEQYF.